The source of this T cell receptor (beta chain) is a study of blood T cell repertoires in COVID-19. Authors' analysis steps: Reference gene primers were amplified, and this amplification served to estimate nucleated cell counts. Method: immunoSEQ multiplex PCR; TCRdb's copy keeps in-frame clones and lacks some. The V and J calls and the clone size are those of that table, but D and trimming were determined from the DNA. The repertoire holds 55,000 to 65,000 clones, with approximately 80% as singletons. The CDR3 has 14 residues. The germline CDR1 and CDR2 sequences are SGHNT and YYREEE (reference sequence). V lost 2 bases, J lost 1 base, and 10 bases lay in between. Patients in Seattle were enrolled during active infection, then followed longitudinally.

The material sequenced was peripheral blood. This chain connects TRBV5-4 to TRBJ2-7; D ambiguous. This receptor was obtained from a man aged 60-69 years with COVID-19, enrolled during active disease. CDR3 residues: CASSFDPASYEQYF. The CDR3 DNA sequence: TGTGCCAGCAGCTTCGACCCAGCGTCCTACGAGCAGTACTTC.